The clone carrying this T cell receptor beta chain has more than one count but fewer than ten. J gave up 0 bases and V 1 base, and 9 bases lay outside the gene matches. The germline V gene encodes CDR1 SGHRS and CDR2 YFSETQ. The CDR3 is 18 residues long. This entry is derived from a study of radiotherapy plus CTLA-4 blockade in lung cancer. As for the study in general: Among all patients, about 19% showed objective responses, while about 30% had disease control.

Clones were read by immunoSEQ multiplex PCR, and TCRdb kept only the in-frame ones, dropping some. The sample records 48,000 or so clones, roughly 86% being singletons. The clonotype was recovered from a human donor with non-small cell lung cancer whose response to radiotherapy plus ipilimumab could not be evaluated. The sequencing here drew on peripheral blood, taken from a patient treated with radiotherapy plus ipilimumab. The rearrangement links TRBV5-1 to TRBJ2-2; 7 bases are a match to TRBD1. The CDR3 loop reads CASSLWGQQVSNTGELFF. The CDR3 DNA reads TGCGCCAGCAGCTTGTGGGGACAGCAAGTGTCGAACACCGGGGAGCTGTTTTTT.